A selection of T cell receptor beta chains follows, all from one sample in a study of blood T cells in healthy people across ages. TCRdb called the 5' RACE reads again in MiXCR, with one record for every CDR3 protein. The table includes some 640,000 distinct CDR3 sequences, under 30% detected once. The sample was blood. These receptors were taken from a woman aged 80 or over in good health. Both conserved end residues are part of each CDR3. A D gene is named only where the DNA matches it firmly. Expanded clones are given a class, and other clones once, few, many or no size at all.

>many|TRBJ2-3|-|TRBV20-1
CSARDLRRGPILDTQYF
TGCAGTGCTAGAGATTTGCGGCGGGGGCCCATTTTGGATACGCAGTATTTT
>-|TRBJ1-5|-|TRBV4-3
CASSQELGPRVQHF
TGCGCCAGCAGCCAAGAACTGGGGCCGCGGGTTCAGCATTTT
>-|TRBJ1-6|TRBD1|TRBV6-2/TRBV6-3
CASRRGRDSPLHF
TGTGCCAGCAGAAGGGGGCGCGATTCACCCCTCCACTTT
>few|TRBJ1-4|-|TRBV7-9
CASTSGAWEKLFF
TGTGCCAGCACCTCTGGGGCGTGGGAAAAACTGTTTTTT
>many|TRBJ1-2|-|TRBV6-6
CASSDLGTANYGYTF
TGTGCCAGCTCCGACCTCGGGACCGCTAACTATGGCTACACCTTC
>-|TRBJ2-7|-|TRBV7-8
CASSLRQVSPRLGSNEQYF
TGTGCCAGCAGCTTAAGACAGGTGTCCCCCCGTTTAGGTAGCAATGAGCAGTACTTC
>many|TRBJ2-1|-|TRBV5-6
CASSWGSVGTNEQFF
TGTGCCAGCAGCTGGGGCTCTGTGGGGACCAATGAGCAGTTCTTC
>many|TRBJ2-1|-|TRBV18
CASSLSSNEQFF
TGTGCCAGCTCACTAAGCAGTAATGAGCAGTTCTTC
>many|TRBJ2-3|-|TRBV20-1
CSASSQAGPDTQYF
TGCAGTGCTAGCTCCCAAGCCGGCCCAGATACGCAGTATTTT
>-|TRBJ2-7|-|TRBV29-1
CSVSTEGYEQYF
TGCAGCGTTTCGACAGAAGGCTACGAGCAGTACTTC
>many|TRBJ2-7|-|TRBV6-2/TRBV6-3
CASGSIRTPRYF
TGTGCCAGCGGATCCATTAGAACCCCCCGGTACTTC
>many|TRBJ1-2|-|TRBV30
CAWSPGGRSGYTF
TGTGCCTGGAGTCCGGGAGGAAGGAGTGGCTACACCTTC
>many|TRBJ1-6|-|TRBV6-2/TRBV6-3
CASSYKDSPLHF
TGTGCCAGCAGCTATAAGGATTCACCCCTCCACTTT
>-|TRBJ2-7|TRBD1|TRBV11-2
CASSRTGTEAYEQYF
TGTGCCAGCAGCCGTACCGGGACAGAGGCCTACGAGCAGTACTTC
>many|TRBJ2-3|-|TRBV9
CASSPGLGRISTDTQYF
TGTGCCAGCAGCCCCGGGTTGGGCAGAATTAGCACAGATACGCAGTATTTT
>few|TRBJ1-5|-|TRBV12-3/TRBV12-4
CASSFTGTQHSNQPQHF
TGTGCCAGCAGTTTTACAGGGACCCAACATAGCAATCAGCCCCAGCATTTT
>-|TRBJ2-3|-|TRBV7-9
CASSLAGGIVNTQYF
TGTGCCAGCAGCTTAGCCGGGGGTATTGTTAATACGCAGTATTTT
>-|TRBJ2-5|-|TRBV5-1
CASSLLATQETQYF
TGCGCCAGCAGTCTCCTAGCGACCCAAGAGACCCAGTACTTC
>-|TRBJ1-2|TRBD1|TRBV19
CASSIGQGTNYGYTF
TGTGCCAGTAGTATCGGACAGGGGACTAACTATGGCTACACCTTC
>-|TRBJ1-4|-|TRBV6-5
CASGRPNEKLFF
TGTGCCAGCGGGCGACCCAATGAAAAACTGTTTTTT
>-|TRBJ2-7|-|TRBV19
CASNPDSESSYEQYF
TGTGCCAGTAATCCCGACAGCGAATCCTCCTACGAGCAGTACTTC
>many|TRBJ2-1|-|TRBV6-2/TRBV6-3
CASSYSRGRGAASFYNEQFF
TGTGCCAGCAGTTACAGTCGAGGCCGGGGGGCCGCCTCCTTCTACAATGAGCAGTTCTTC
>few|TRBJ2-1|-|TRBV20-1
CSAPLGTGQFF
TGCAGTGCTCCACTTGGCACCGGGCAGTTCTTC
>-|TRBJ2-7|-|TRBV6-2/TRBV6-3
CASSFIGNSYEQYF
TGTGCCAGCAGTTTTATCGGGAATTCCTACGAGCAGTACTTC
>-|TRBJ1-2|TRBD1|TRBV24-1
CATSPSNRGQSYGYTF
TGTGCCACCAGTCCCTCCAACAGGGGGCAGAGCTATGGCTACACCTTC
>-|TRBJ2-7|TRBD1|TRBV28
CASSGTGGSYNEQYF
TGTGCCAGCAGTGGAACAGGGGGTTCCTACAATGAGCAGTACTTC
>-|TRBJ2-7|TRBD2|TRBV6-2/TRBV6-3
CASRQPSGGLAGAEQYF
TGTGCCAGCAGACAACCATCAGGTGGACTAGCGGGAGCCGAGCAGTACTTC
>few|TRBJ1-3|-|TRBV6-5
CASRPDSSGNTIYF
TGTGCCAGCAGACCCGACAGCTCTGGAAACACCATATATTTT
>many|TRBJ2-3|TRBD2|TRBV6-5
CAIGTSGGADTQYF
TGTGCCATCGGAACTAGCGGGGGGGCAGATACGCAGTATTTT
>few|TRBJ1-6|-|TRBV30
CACRRGALDSPLHF
TGTGCCTGCCGTCGGGGGGCCCTAGATTCACCCCTCCACTTT
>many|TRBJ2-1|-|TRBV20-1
CSARVDSRNEQFF
TGCAGTGCTAGAGTGGACAGCAGGAATGAGCAGTTCTTC
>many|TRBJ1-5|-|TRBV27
CASSLGRGAQHF
TGTGCCAGCAGTTTGGGTCGTGGGGCCCAGCATTTT
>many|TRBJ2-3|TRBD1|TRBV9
CASSVEGSGGFTDTQYF
TGTGCCAGCAGCGTAGAAGGGTCAGGGGGCTTTACAGATACGCAGTATTTT
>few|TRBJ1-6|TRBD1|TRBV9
CASSVGAGGRINNSPLHF
TGTGCCAGCAGCGTAGGGGCAGGGGGGCGGATAAATAATTCACCCCTCCACTTT
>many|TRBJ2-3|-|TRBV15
CATSRDPTGTDTQYF
TGTGCCACCAGCAGAGATCCGACGGGCACAGATACGCAGTATTTT